Each of the 11 T cell receptor beta chains below was sequenced from the same sample in a study of regulatory T cells in long-lasting Graves disease. To make TCR beta libraries, researchers used iRepertoire HTBI primers and Arm-PCR of CDR3 regions. TCRdb reanalysed the multiplex PCR reads using MiXCR and keeps one entry per CDR3 protein. This table holds a few hundred thousand distinct CDR3 sequences, roughly 14% found once. Stated time point: newly diagnosed GD, antithyroid drugs for less than 3 months. PBMC-derived RNA was used for the TCR library. These data also featured in a second study, about T cells in Graves' hyperthyroidism and ophthalmopathy.

Sample: peripheral blood mononuclear cells (PBMCs), taken at new diagnosis, from a patient treated with antithyroid drugs. The source is a man aged 25 to 40 with Graves disease.

The rearrangement joins TRBV5-8 to TRBJ1-4; D is uncertain. Germline V gene data show CDR1 as SGHTS and CDR2 as YDEGEE. There are 16 residues in the CDR3. V was cut by 4 bases and J by 8 bases, with 21 bases left in between. The CDR3 DNA reads TGTGCCAGCAGCCCCGCCGGGCCCGGCGTACGGGAAAAACTGTTTTTT. As protein: CASSPAGPGVREKLFF. Complete variable domain (other parts from reference TRBV5-8 and TRBJ1-4): EAGVTQSPTHLIKTRGQQATLRCSPISGHTSVYWYQQALGLGLQFLLWYDEGEERNRGNFPPRFSGRQFPNYSSELNVNALELEDSALYLCASSPAGPGVREKLFFGSGTQLSVL.

The V gene is TRBV20-1, the J gene TRBJ1-6; weak D call: TRBD1 (5 bases). V dropped 2 bases and J dropped 9 bases, with 17 bases sitting between them. This CDR3 contains 15 residues. Germline CDR1 DFQATT, CDR2 SNEGSKA (reference sequence). The CDR3 bases are TGCAGTGCTAGAACTGGGGTACATCAGGGTTCACCCCTCCACTTT. It encodes CSARTGVHQGSPLHF.

Many counts were recorded for this clonotype. The V call is TRBV28, the J call TRBJ2-1, with D unresolved. This CDR3 has 16 amino acids. The V and J ends lost 5 bases and 5 bases respectively, with 19 bases between them. Germline V gives CDR1 MDHEN, CDR2 SYDVKM. CDR3 nucleotides: TGTGCCAGCAGTAGAACGTCGGAGAGGCGTCACAATGAGCAGTTCTTC. Translation gives CASSRTSERRHNEQFF.

This clonotype was found many times. This chain uses TRBV29-1 with TRBJ1-1, with 9 bases fitting TRBD1. With 4 bases clipped from V and 0 bases from J, the junction kept 3 bases outside the gene matches. The CDR3 is 14 amino acids. The germline V gene encodes CDR1 SQVTM and CDR2 ANQGSEA. CDR3 amino acids: CSVGDRDMNTEAFF. CDR3 DNA sequence: TGCAGCGTTGGGGACAGGGACATGAACACTGAAGCTTTCTTT.

This clonotype occurred many times. The chain has TRBV29-1 and TRBJ2-1; D might be TRBD1 or TRBD2, each matching 5 bases. Germline loops: CDR1 SQVTM, CDR2 ANQGSEA. The V end was cut by 5 bases, the J end by 8 bases, with 13 bases between. This CDR3 spans 12 amino acids. The CDR3 bases are TGCAGCGTTACTGGGGGTAGCTATGAGCAGTTCTTC. Its translation is CSVTGGSYEQFF.

With respect to this clonotype: A single base separates this from a much larger clone, so it may be a read error. This sequence joins TRBV12-3 or TRBV12-4 and TRBJ2-3; tentatively, D is TRBD2 (5 bases). CDR3 length: 12 residues. The CDR3 DNA follows: TGTGCCAGCCAACGCCGGGAAGATGCGCAGTATTTT. Translated, it gives CASQRREDAQYF.

This clonotype has ten or more counts. The CDR3 region is CASSEEVGRLYGYTF. The CDR3 DNA reads TGTGCCAGCAGTGAAGAGGTAGGACGTCTCTATGGCTACACCTTC. The chain is built from TRBV2 and TRBJ1-2, with no clear D. This CDR3 comprises 15 residues. Germline V gene data show CDR1 as SNHLY and CDR2 as FYNNEI. The V end was cut by 1 base, the J end by 4 bases, with 13 bases between. Variable domain in full (rest from reference TRBV2 and TRBJ1-2): EPEVTQTPSHQVTQMGQEVILRCVPISNHLYFYWYRQILGQKVEFLVSFYNNEISEKSEIFDDQFSVERPDGSNFTLKIRSTKLEDSAMYFCASSEEVGRLYGYTFGSGTRLTVV.

This clonotype was picked up many times. The chain recombines TRBV20-1 with TRBJ2-7, with 12 bases aligning to TRBD2. The CDR3 is made up of 14 amino acids. J was trimmed by 5 bases and V by 3 bases; bases with no gene match: 5. In germline, CDR1 is DFQATT, CDR2 SNEGSKA (reference sequence). Here the CDR3 reads CSARASGRANEQYF. CDR3 nucleotides: TGCAGTGCTAGGGCTAGCGGGAGGGCAAACGAGCAGTACTTC.

At least ten counts were recorded for this clonotype. The V call is TRBV10-3, the J call TRBJ2-1; 12 bases line up with TRBD1. From germline, CDR1 is ENHRY and CDR2 SYGVKD. J gave up 9 bases and V 6 bases, and 6 bases lay outside the gene matches. This CDR3 is built from 14 residues. As DNA, the CDR3 is TGTGCCATCAGACCGGGACAGGGGGCTAGTGAGCAGTTCTTC. Its translation: CAIRPGQGASEQFF.

The chain recombines TRBV27 with TRBJ2-7, with 9 bases fitting TRBD1. The CDR3 is made up of 15 amino acids. Looked up from germline, CDR1 is MNHEY and CDR2 is SMNVEV (reference sequence). The V and J ends lost 8 bases and 3 bases, in that order; junction bases with no gene match: 11. The DNA of the CDR3 is TGTGCCAGCCGACAGACAGGGGGAATGGTCTACGAGCAGTACTTC. It specifies CASRQTGGMVYEQYF.

The chain joins TRBV20-1 to TRBJ1-1; 10 bases match TRBD1. The CDR3 covers 14 residues. V was clipped by 3 bases and J by 1 base; unmatched bases: 2. The germline gives CDR1 DFQATT, CDR2 SNEGSKA (reference sequence). Here the CDR3 DNA reads TGCAGTGCTAGGGGACAGGGGCAGAACACTGAAGCTTTCTTT. It translates to CSARGQGQNTEAFF.